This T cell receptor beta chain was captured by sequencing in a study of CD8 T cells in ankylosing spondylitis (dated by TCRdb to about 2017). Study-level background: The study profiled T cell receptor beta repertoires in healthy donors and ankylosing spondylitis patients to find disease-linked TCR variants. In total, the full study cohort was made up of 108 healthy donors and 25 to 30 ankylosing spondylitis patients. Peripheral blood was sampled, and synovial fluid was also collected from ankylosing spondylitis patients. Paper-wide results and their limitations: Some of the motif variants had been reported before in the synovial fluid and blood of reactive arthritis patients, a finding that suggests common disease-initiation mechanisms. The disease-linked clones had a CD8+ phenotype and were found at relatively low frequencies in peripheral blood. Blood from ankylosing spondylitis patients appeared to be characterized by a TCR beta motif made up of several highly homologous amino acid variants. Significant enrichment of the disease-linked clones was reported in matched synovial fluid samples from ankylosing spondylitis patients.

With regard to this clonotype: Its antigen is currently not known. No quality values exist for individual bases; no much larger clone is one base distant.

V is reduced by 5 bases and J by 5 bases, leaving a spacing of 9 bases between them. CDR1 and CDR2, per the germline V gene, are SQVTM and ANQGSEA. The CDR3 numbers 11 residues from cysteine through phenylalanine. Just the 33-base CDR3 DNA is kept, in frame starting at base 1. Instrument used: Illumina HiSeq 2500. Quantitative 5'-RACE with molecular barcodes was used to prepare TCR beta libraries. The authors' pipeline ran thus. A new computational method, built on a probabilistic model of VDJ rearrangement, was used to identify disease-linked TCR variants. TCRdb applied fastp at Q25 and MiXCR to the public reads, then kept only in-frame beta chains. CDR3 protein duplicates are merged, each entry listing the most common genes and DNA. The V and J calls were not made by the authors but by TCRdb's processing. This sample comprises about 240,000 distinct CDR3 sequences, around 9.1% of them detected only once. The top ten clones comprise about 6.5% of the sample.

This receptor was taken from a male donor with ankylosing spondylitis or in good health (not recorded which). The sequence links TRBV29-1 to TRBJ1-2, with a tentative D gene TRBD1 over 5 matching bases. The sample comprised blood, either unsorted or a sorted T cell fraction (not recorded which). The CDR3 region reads CSVKDNYGYTF. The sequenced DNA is TGCAGCGTTAAGGACAATTATGGCTACACCTTC.